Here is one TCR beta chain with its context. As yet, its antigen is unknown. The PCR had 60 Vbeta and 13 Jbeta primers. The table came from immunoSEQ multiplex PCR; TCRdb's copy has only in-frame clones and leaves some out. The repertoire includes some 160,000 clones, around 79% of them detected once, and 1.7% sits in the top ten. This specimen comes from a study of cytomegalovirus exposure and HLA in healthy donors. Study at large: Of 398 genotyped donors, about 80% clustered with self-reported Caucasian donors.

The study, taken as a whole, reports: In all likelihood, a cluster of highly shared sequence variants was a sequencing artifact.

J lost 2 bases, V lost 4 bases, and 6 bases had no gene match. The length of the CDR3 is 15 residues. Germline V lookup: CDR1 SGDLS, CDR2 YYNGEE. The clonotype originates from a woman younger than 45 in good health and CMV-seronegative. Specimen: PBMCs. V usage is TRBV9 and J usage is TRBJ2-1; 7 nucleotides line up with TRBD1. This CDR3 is CASSPGTATYNEQFF. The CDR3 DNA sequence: TGTGCCAGCAGCCCTGGGACAGCAACCTACAATGAGCAGTTCTTC.